The sequence of this T cell receptor (beta chain) was determined in a study of blood T cell repertoires in COVID-19. About the research overall: Whether acute or convalescent, the COVID-19 samples came from the United States, Italy and Spain. PBMCs, B-cell-depleted T cells, or T cells provided the cDNA or gDNA that made up the material.

The V gene end was trimmed by 6 bases and the J gene end by 6 bases; junction bases not matched to a gene: 11. This CDR3 is 15 amino acids long. Germline CDR1 and CDR2: ENHRY and SYGVKD. This clone was recorded a few times. In the authors' workflow: Estimation of nucleated cell counts was performed using reference gene primer amplification. TCRdb's table, derived via immunoSEQ multiplex PCR, lists solely in-frame clones and lacks some. The V and J calls and clone size come from that table; D and trimming were worked out from the DNA. The repertoire includes 91,000 or so clones, about 86% of them detected once, and roughly 13% sits in the top ten.

The chain links TRBV10-3 to TRBJ2-3; 8 nucleotides match TRBD2. This TCR was sampled from a woman aged 55-70 years in a cohort sampled during active or convalescent COVID-19. The sample consisted of peripheral blood. As DNA, the CDR3 is TGTGCCATCAGAAGTGACGGGGGCGGGGGGGATACGCAGTATTTT. Its protein is CAIRSDGGGGDTQYF.